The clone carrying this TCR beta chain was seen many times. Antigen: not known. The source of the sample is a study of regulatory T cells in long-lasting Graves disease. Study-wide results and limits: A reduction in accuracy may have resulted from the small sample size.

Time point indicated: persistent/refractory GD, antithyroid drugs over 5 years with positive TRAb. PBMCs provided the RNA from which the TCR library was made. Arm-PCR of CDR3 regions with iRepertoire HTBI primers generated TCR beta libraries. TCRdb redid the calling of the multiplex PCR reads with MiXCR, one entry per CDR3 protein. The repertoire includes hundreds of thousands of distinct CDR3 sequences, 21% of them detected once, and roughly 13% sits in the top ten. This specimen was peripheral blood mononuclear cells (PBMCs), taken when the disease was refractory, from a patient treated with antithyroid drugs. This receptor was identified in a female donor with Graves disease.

In DNA form, the CDR3 reads TGTGCCAGCACGGGGGGGCGCCGTGGCAATCAGCCCCAGCATTTT. Its translation is CASTGGRRGNQPQHF. This rearrangement joins TRBV12-3 or TRBV12-4 to TRBJ1-5, with D maybe TRBD1 (6 bases). The CDR3 sequence is 15 residues long. Trimming removed 7 bases at V and 2 bases at J, with 15 bases between.